A selection of T cell receptor beta chains follows, all from one sample in a study of blood T cells in healthy people across ages. TCRdb redid the calling of the 5' RACE reads with MiXCR, one entry per CDR3 protein. Of approximately 880,000 distinct CDR3 sequences listed, under 50% were seen once; the top ten hold around 15%. The sequencing sample was made of blood. The origin of the receptors is a man aged 25 to 40 in good health. CDR3s leave out the opening cysteine and the closing phenylalanine or tryptophan.

v_call	j_call	cdr3_aa
TRBV27	TRBJ1-1	ASRPRPDRNTEAF
TRBV4-3	TRBJ2-3	ASSQEGPVDTQY
TRBV12-3/TRBV12-4	TRBJ2-1	ASTRDRARSEQF
TRBV28	TRBJ2-1	ASSFGLGQGMHNEQF
TRBV28	TRBJ1-2	ASKGQVYGYT
TRBV20-1	-	SACGQIHLETQY
TRBV5-1	TRBJ1-1	ASSLSPGMNTEAF
TRBV2	TRBJ2-1	ASRAGGPEQF
TRBV7-2	TRBJ1-1	ASSCSTGSEAF
TRBV20-1	TRBJ2-7	SAQTSGPSYEQY
TRBV12-3/TRBV12-4	TRBJ2-7	ASSWGGQVEQY
TRBV7-9	TRBJ1-2	ASSPGDGNYGYT
TRBV4-1	TRBJ2-4	ASSQDRVAKNIQY
TRBV3-1	TRBJ1-5	ASSTGVGQPQH
TRBV20-1	TRBJ1-1	SASGGSGSCGAEAF
TRBV24-1	TRBJ1-2	ATSDRHYGYT
TRBV6-1	TRBJ1-2	ASSEAWPDGYT
TRBV30	TRBJ1-2	AWDRANYGYT
TRBV20-1	TRBJ2-7	SAVLSGGVTYEQY
TRBV7-9	TRBJ2-3	ASSLESTQY
TRBV5-1	TRBJ1-1	ASSAARLNTEAF
TRBV24-1	TRBJ2-1	ATSDWDGEGQF
TRBV6-2/TRBV6-3	TRBJ1-1	ASRTGQMNTEAF
TRBV3-1	TRBJ2-7	ASSQGGDYIYEQY
TRBV18	TRBJ1-4	ASSRTQGTNEKLF
TRBV27	TRBJ2-7	ASSLGDYPTDEQY
TRBV20-1	TRBJ1-2	SATGQYYT
TRBV5-1	TRBJ2-7	ASSLTGQGHYEQY
TRBV7-9	-	ASSFRQGPIDEQY
TRBV12-3/TRBV12-4	TRBJ1-6	ASSLERVGGSPLH
TRBV6-2/TRBV6-3	TRBJ2-1	ASSPGTFPNEQF
TRBV28	-	ASSPAGESPYEQY
TRBV20-1	TRBJ2-5	SASLVGRGEETQY
TRBV20-1	TRBJ2-7	SAHSRMGFSEQY
TRBV5-6	TRBJ2-7	ASRARDRVSYEQY
TRBV20-1	TRBJ1-2	SARSSGPYGYT
TRBV2	TRBJ1-6	ARRERNSPLH
TRBV20-1	TRBJ2-3	SAVLVNTDTQY
TRBV12-3/TRBV12-4	TRBJ2-7	ASNSGPHPYEQY
TRBV6-2/TRBV6-3	TRBJ2-7	ASSTPTGLVFSYEQY
TRBV9	TRBJ1-2	ASSEPYYGYT
TRBV2	TRBJ1-6	ASRGNRGRGSPLH
TRBV28	TRBJ2-3	ASSSGQGRGEQY
TRBV5-6	TRBJ2-3	ASSLDVGGLSDTQY
TRBV10-1	TRBJ2-1	ASSETSGLNEQF
TRBV28	TRBJ1-3	ASPDSSGNTIY
TRBV5-5	TRBJ1-1	ASSLERAISGTEAF
TRBV9	TRBJ2-3	ASSKAGESDTQY
TRBV9	TRBJ1-5	ASSVEAANQPQH
TRBV2	TRBJ2-1	ASVPGDYNEQF
TRBV29-1	-	SAKLASYEQY
TRBV5-5	TRBJ2-5	ASSLMTGKETQY
TRBV11-3	TRBJ2-7	ASSLERGSYEQY
TRBV2	TRBJ2-7	ASSDFRGGSEDEQY
TRBV27	TRBJ2-2	ASRKNSGELF
TRBV3-1	TRBJ2-2	ASSRKQHSLGTGELF
TRBV29-1	-	SVDPGSRYQETQF
TRBV6-6	TRBJ1-4	ASSDQGRFDEKLF
TRBV5-1	TRBJ2-5	ASSLEPQGARETQY
TRBV6-6	TRBJ1-1	ASSPGIRGSEAF